This T cell receptor beta chain was recorded in a study of early T cells in non-severe SARS-CoV-2 infection. In TCRdb, the 5' RACE reads were re-called with MiXCR into one record per CDR3 protein. There are around 76,000 distinct CDR3 sequences in the sample; about 11% occur only once, and 4.7% lies in the top ten. The table lists this clonotype with a few counts. The CDR3 sequence is 17 residues long. V was pared by 1 base and J by 1 base, with 9 bases of the junction left unmatched. CDR1 is SQVTM, CDR2 ANQGSEA, per germline. Sequenced: whole blood. The chain is built from TRBV29-1 and TRBJ2-3; 9 nucleotides match TRBD2. This clonotype was sampled from an adult who was a healthcare worker with PCR-confirmed SARS-CoV-2 infection or an uninfected control (not recorded which). The CDR3 reads CSVEGGSGTSRTDTQYF. The CDR3 bases are TGCAGCGTTGAAGGAGGGAGTGGGACTAGCCGCACAGATACGCAGTATTTT.